Here is one T cell receptor (beta chain) with its context. Its cognate antigen is unknown. The treatment: roughly 20 received Ad26.COV2.S at low or high dose, single or two shots; about 5 received placebo; per-sample allocation not given. The investigators took samples on day 63 after the first vaccine or placebo injection. The data were produced by immunoSEQ multiplex PCR, yet TCRdb's version contains in-frame clones alone and is incomplete. The table shows more than 300,000 clones, with 80% to 90% occurring only once. The data derive from a study of Ad26.COV2.S vaccination and SARS-CoV-2 variants. About the research overall: Ad26.COV2.S arm of COV1001 included the donor.

Study-wide results and limits: It was vaccine recipients, not placebo recipients, who had the higher spike-specific TCR breadth.

Germline lookup yields CDR1 MGHRA and CDR2 YSYEKL. The CDR3 covers 17 residues. V was trimmed by 2 bases and J by 6 bases, leaving 22 bases between them. The chain is built from TRBV4-1 and TRBJ1-1, with D uncertain. The source is a person between 18 and 65 years old who received the Ad26.COV2.S COVID-19 vaccine or a placebo. The sample consisted of peripheral blood, taken in a trial of Ad26.COV2.S vaccine versus placebo. CDR3 amino acids: CASSQSVLVAQPAEAFF. DNA of the CDR3: TGCGCCAGCAGCCAAAGCGTCCTGGTGGCTCAACCTGCTGAAGCTTTCTTT.